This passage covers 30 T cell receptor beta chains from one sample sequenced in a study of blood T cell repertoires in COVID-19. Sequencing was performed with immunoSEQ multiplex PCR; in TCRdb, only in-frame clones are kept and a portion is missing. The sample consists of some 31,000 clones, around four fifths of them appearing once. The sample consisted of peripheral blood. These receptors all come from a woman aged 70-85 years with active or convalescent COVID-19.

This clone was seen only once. The CDR3 coding sequence is TGTGCCAGCAGTGAAACGCCCCGGGGGGGCCCCGAGCAGTACTTC. It yields the protein CASSETPRGGPEQYF. The chain combines TRBV2 with TRBJ2-7; 8 bases are a match to TRBD2. Germline V gene data show CDR1 as SNHLY and CDR2 as FYNNEI. The CDR3 is 15 amino acids. With 2 bases clipped from V and 6 bases from J, the junction kept 9 bases outside the gene matches.

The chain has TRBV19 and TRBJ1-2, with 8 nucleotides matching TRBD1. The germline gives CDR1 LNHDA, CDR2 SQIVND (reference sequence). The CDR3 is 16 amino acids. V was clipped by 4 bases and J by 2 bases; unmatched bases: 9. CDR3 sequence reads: CASSTFRTGRNYGYTF. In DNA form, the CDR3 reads TGTGCCAGTAGTACCTTTAGGACAGGGCGCAACTATGGCTACACCTTC.

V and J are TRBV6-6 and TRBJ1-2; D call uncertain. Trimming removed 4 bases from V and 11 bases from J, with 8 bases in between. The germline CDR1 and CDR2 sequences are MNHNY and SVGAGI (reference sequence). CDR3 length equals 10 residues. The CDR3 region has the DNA TGTGCCAGCAGTTCCCAGTGGTACACCTTC. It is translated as CASSSQWYTF.

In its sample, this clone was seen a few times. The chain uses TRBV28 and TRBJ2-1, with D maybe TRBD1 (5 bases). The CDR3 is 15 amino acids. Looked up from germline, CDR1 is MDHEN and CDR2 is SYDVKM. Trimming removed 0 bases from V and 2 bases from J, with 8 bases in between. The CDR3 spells CASSLWTAAYNEQFF. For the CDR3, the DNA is TGTGCCAGCAGTTTATGGACAGCAGCCTACAATGAGCAGTTCTTC. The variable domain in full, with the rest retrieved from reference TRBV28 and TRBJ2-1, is DVKVTQSSRYLVKRTGEKVFLECVQDMDHENMFWYRQDPGLGLRLIYFSYDVKMKEKGDIPEGYSVSREKKERFSLILESASTNQTSMYLCASSLWTAAYNEQFFGPGTRLTVL.

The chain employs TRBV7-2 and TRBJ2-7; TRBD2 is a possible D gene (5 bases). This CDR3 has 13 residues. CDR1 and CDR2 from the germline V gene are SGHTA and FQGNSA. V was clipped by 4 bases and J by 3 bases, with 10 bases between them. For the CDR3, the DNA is TGTGCCAGCAGCTGGATAGCGAACTACGAGCAGTACTTC. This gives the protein CASSWIANYEQYF.

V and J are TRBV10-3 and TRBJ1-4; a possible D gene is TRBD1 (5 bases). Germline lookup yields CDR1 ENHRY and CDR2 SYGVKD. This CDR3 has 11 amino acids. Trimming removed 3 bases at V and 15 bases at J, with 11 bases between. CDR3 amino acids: CAISDGDWVFF. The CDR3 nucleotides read TGTGCCATCAGTGACGGGGACTGGGTGTTTTTT.

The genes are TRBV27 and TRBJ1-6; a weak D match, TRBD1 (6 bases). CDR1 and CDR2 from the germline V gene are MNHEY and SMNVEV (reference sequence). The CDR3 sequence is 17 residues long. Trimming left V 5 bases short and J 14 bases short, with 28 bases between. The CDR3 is CASSHQSLTGPHQTLHF. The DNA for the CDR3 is TGTGCCAGCAGTCACCAATCTCTTACAGGGCCCCATCAGACCCTCCACTTT.

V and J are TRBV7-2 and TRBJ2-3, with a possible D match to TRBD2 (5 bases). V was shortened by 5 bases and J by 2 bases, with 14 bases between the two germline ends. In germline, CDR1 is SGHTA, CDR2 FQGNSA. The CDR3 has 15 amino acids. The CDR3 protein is CASSPTGLPTDTQYF. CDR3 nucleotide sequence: TGTGCCAGCAGCCCAACGGGGTTGCCCACAGATACGCAGTATTTT. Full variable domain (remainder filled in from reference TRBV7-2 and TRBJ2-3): GAGVSQSPSNKVTEKGKDVELRCDPISGHTALYWYRQSLGQGLEFLIYFQGNSAPDKSGLPSDRFSAERTGGSVSTLTIQRTQQEDSAVYLCASSPTGLPTDTQYFGPGTRLTVL.

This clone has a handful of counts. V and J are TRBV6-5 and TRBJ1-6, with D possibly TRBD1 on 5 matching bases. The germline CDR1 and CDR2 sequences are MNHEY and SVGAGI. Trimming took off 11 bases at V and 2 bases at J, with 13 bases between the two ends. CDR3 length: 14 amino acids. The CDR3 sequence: CASQAEAYNSPLHF. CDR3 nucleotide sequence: TGTGCCTCACAGGCAGAGGCCTATAATTCACCCCTCCACTTT.

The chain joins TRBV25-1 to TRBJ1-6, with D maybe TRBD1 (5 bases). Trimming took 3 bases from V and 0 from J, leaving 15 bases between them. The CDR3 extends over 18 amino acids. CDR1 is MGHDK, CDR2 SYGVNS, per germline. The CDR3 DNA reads TGTGCCAGCAGTGACCCAATGGAGGGGAGCTCCTATAATTCACCCCTCCACTTT. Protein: CASSDPMEGSSYNSPLHF.

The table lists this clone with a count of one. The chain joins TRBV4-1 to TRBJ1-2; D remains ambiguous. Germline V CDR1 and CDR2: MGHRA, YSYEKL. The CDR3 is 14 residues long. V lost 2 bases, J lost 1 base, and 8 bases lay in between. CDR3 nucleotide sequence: TGCGCCAGCAGCCAAAGCGGACTTAACTATGGCTACACCTTC. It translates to CASSQSGLNYGYTF.

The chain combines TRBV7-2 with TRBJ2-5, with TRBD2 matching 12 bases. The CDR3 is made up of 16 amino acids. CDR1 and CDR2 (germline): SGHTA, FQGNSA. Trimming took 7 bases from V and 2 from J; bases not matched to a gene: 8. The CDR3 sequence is CASTVLTSGGQETQYF. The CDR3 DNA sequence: TGTGCCAGCACCGTCTTGACTAGCGGGGGACAAGAGACCCAGTACTTC.

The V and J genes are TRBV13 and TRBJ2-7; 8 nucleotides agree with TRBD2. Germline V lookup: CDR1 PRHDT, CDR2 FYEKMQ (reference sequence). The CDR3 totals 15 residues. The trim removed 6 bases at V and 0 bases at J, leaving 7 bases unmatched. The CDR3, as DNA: TGTGCCAGCAGACATATAGCGGGAAGCTCCTACGAGCAGTACTTC. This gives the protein CASRHIAGSSYEQYF.

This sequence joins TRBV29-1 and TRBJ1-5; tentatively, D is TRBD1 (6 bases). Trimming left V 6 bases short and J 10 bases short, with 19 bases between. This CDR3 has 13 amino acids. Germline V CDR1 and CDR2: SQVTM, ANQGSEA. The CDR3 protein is CSVSGTRTAPQHF. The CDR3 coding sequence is TGCAGCGTATCCGGGACAAGGACCGCACCCCAGCATTTT.

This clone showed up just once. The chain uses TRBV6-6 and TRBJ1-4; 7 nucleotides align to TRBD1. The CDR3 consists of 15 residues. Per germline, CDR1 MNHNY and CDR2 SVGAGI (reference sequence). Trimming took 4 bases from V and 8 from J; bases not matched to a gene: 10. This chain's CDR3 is CASSFRGHLDEKLFF. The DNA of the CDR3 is TGTGCCAGCAGTTTTAGGGGGCACCTTGACGAAAAACTGTTTTTT.

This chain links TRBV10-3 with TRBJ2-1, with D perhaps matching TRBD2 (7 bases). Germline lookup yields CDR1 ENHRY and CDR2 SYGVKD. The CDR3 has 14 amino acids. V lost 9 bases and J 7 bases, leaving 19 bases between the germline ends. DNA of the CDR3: TGTGCCATAAAACGGGGGGCGACTGGTAATGAGCAGTTCTTC. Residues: CAIKRGATGNEQFF.

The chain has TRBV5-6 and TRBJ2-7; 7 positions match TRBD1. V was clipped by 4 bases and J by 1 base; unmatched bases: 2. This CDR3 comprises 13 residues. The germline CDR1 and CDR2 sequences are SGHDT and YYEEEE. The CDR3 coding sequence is TGTGCCAGCAGCCCGGGACAGTCCTACGAGCAGTACTTC. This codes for CASSPGQSYEQYF.

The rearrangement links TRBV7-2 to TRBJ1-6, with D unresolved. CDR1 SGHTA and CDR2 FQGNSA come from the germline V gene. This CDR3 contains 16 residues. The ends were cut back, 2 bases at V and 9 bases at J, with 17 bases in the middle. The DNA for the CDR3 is TGTGCCAGCAGCTTAAGTCGAGGGCCATTGGGTTCACCCCTCCACTTT. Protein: CASSLSRGPLGSPLHF.

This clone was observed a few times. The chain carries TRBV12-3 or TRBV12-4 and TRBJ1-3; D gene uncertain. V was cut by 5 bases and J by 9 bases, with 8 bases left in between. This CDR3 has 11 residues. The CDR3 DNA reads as TGTGCCAGCAGTACCCTAAGCACCATATATTTT. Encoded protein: CASSTLSTIYF.

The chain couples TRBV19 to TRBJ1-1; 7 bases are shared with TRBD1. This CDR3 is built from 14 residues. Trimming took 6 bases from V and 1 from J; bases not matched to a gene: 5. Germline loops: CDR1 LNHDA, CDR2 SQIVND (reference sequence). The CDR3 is CASSRRQGNTEAFF. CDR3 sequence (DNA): TGTGCCAGTAGCCGGAGACAGGGGAACACTGAAGCTTTCTTT. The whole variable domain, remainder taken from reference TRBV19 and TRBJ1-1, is DGGITQSPKYLFRKEGQNVTLSCEQNLNHDAMYWYRQDPGQGLRLIYYSQIVNDFQKGDIAEGYSVSREKKESFPLTVTSAQKNPTAFYLCASSRRQGNTEAFFGQGTRLTVV.

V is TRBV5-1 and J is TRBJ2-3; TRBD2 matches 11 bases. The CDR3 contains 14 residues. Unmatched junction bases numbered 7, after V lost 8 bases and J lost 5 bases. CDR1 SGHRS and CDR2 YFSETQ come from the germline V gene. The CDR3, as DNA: TGCGCCAGTTGTTTACTAGCGGGAGAAGATACGCAGTATTTT. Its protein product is CASCLLAGEDTQYF.

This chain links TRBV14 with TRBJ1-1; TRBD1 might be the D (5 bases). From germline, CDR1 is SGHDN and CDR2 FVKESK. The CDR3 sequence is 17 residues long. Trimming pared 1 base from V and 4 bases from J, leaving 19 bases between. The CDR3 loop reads CASSQAGRSLRGTEAFF. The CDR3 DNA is TGTGCCAGCAGCCAAGCTGGCCGAAGTCTTAGGGGCACTGAAGCTTTCTTT.

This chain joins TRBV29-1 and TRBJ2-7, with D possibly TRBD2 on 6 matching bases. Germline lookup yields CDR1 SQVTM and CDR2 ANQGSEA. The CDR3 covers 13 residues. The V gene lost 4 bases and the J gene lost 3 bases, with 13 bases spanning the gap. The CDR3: CSVVGDSGYEQYF. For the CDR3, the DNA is TGCAGCGTTGTTGGGGACTCTGGCTACGAGCAGTACTTC.

The CDR3 nucleotides read TGCAGCGTTGTTGACTGGACAGGGGGGGAGACCCAGTACTTC. Translating it yields CSVVDWTGGETQYF. The genes are TRBV29-1 and TRBJ2-5, with 10 bases lining up with TRBD1. The CDR3 extends over 14 amino acids. V gave up 4 bases and J gave up 5 bases; unmatched junction bases: 7. In germline, CDR1 is SQVTM, CDR2 ANQGSEA.

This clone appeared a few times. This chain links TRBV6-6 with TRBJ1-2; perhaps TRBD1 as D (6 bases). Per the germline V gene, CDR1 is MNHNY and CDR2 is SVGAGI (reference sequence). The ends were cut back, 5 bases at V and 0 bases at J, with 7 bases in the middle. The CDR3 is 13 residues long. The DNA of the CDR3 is TGTGCCAGCAGTCCAGGGGCTAACTATGGCTACACCTTC. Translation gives CASSPGANYGYTF.

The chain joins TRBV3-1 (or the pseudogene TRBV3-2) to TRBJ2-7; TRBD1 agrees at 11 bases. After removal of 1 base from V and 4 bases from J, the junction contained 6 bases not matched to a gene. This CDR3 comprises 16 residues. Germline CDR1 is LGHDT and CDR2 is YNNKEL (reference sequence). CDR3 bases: TGTGCCAGCAGCCAAGGCCGGGGACAGGGGGTTTACGAGCAGTACTTC. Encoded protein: CASSQGRGQGVYEQYF.

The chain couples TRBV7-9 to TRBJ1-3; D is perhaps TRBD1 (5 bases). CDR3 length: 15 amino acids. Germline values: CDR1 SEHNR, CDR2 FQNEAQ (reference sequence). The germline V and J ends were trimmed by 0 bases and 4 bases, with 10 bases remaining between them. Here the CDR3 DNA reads TGTGCCAGCAGCTTAGCAAGGGGTCTGGGAAACACCATATATTTT. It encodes CASSLARGLGNTIYF.

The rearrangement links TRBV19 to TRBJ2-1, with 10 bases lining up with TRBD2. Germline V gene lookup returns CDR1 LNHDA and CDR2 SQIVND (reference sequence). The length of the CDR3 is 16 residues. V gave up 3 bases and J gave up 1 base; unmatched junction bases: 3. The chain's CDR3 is CASSIVLAGSYNEQFF. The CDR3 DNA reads TGTGCCAGTAGTATCGTACTAGCGGGGTCCTACAATGAGCAGTTCTTC. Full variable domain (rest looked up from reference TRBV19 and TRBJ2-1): DGGITQSPKYLFRKEGQNVTLSCEQNLNHDAMYWYRQDPGQGLRLIYYSQIVNDFQKGDIAEGYSVSREKKESFPLTVTSAQKNPTAFYLCASSIVLAGSYNEQFFGPGTRLTVL.

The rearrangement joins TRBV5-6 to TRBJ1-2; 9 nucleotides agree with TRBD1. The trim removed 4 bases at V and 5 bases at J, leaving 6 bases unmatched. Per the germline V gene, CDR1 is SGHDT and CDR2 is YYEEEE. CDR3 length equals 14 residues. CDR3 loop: CASSPRQGGYGYTF. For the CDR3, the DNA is TGTGCCAGCAGCCCCAGACAGGGGGGATATGGCTACACCTTC.

CDR3 loop: CAISVQDTFPYGYTF. The CDR3 DNA reads TGTGCCATCAGTGTCCAGGACACCTTCCCCTATGGCTACACCTTC. J is TRBJ1-2 and V is TRBV10-3; weak D call: TRBD1 (5 bases). Trimming removed 4 bases at V and 4 bases at J, with 16 bases between. The length of the CDR3 is 15 residues. Per germline, CDR1 ENHRY and CDR2 SYGVKD.